This entry concerns a single T cell receptor (beta chain). Only in-frame clones appear in the TCRdb table, and some are missing; sequencing was by immunoSEQ multiplex PCR. The data contain about 2 million clones, about 95% of them singletons. This entry comes from a study of shared clonotypes between healthy human individuals. Study information: Per donor, CD8 memory used one plate, CD8 naive used two, CD4 memory used three and CD4 naive used three.

The naive CD8 fraction comprised CD45RO-negative cells positively selected for CCR7 and excluded terminally differentiated effector memory CD45RA+ cells. Unmatched junction bases numbered 10, after V lost 3 bases and J lost 5 bases. Germline CDR1 reads SGHNT; CDR2 reads YYREEE (reference sequence). The CDR3 has 17 residues. The chain employs TRBV5-4 and TRBJ2-7; 14 bases map to TRBD2. The sequenced sample was naive CD8+ T cells sorted from blood. This receptor was obtained from a man between 18 and 29 years old in good health. The CDR3 region has the DNA TGTGCCAGCAGCTCGGCCGGACTAGCGGGGGGCACCCACGAGCAGTACTTC. Translated, it gives CASSSAGLAGGTHEQYF.